A single sample is the source of the 23 T cell receptor beta chains below, sequenced in a study of T cell responses to AZD1222 COVID-19 vaccine. Produced via immunoSEQ multiplex PCR; TCRdb's table is partial and in-frame only. The table has around 140,000 clones, 80% to 95% seen once. Material: peripheral blood, obtained 28 days after the second AZD1222 dose. Source of these receptors: an adult who received the AZD1222 COVID-19 vaccine.

This clone came up once. V is TRBV2 and J is TRBJ2-7; D ambiguous. V lost 5 bases and J 2 bases, leaving 1 base between the germline ends. The germline CDR1 and CDR2 sequences are SNHLY and FYNNEI. The CDR3 loop spans 10 amino acids. CDR3 DNA sequence: TGTGCCAGCAGTACCTACGAGCAGTACTTC. Its translation: CASSTYEQYF. Based on the CDR3 plus reference TRBV2 and TRBJ2-7, the full variable domain is EPEVTQTPSHQVTQMGQEVILRCVPISNHLYFYWYRQILGQKVEFLVSFYNNEISEKSEIFDDQFSVERPDGSNFTLKIRSTKLEDSAMYFCASSTYEQYFGPGTRLTVT.

The rearrangement links TRBV6-1 to TRBJ1-2; TRBD1 agrees at 12 bases. This CDR3 region has 17 residues. Trimming took 4 bases from V and 2 from J; bases not matched to a gene: 8. Germline V gives CDR1 MNHNS, CDR2 SASEGT. Here the CDR3 reads CASSGNSGTGGNYGYTF. The CDR3 bases are TGTGCCAGCAGTGGAAATTCCGGGACAGGGGGCAACTATGGCTACACCTTC.

V and J are TRBV19 and TRBJ1-5; D is possibly TRBD1 (5 bases). Germline assignment: CDR1 LNHDA and CDR2 SQIVND (reference sequence). The ends were cut back, 4 bases at V and 6 bases at J, with 13 bases in the middle. CDR3 length: 14 amino acids. This CDR3 is CASSRIGAGQPQHF. CDR3 nucleotides: TGTGCCAGTAGTAGGATCGGGGCCGGTCAGCCCCAGCATTTT.

The CDR3 loop reads CASSLGTSDSYNEQFF. In DNA, the CDR3 is TGCGCCAGCAGCCTGGGGACTAGCGACTCCTACAATGAGCAGTTCTTC. The chain joins TRBV5-1 to TRBJ2-1, with TRBD2 identical over 10 bases. CDR3 length: 16 amino acids. V dropped 4 bases and J dropped 0; count of bases not matched to a gene: 4. From germline, CDR1 is SGHRS and CDR2 YFSETQ.

V and J are TRBV7-3 and TRBJ2-2; no clear D gene. The CDR3 contains 13 residues. V lost 6 bases to trimming and J lost 1 base, with 6 bases between them. Germline V gene lookup returns CDR1 SGHTA and CDR2 FQGTGA. The DNA of the CDR3 is TGTGCCAGCAGTCTGGGGAACACCGGGGAGCTGTTTTTT. Its translation is CASSLGNTGELFF. Using reference TRBV7-3 and TRBJ2-2 for the parts outside the CDR3, the full variable domain is GAGVSQTPSNKVTEKGKYVELRCDPISGHTALYWYRQSLGQGPEFLIYFQGTGAADDSGLPNDRFFAVRPEGSVSTLKIQRTERGDSAVYLCASSLGNTGELFFGEGSRLTVL.

This chain uses TRBV9 with TRBJ1-3, with D possibly TRBD1 on 5 matching bases. Germline assignment: CDR1 SGDLS and CDR2 YYNGEE. The CDR3 runs to 15 residues. V was trimmed by 4 bases and J by 2 bases, leaving 13 bases between them. The CDR3 DNA sequence: TGTGCCAGCAGCCCCAGGGTGTTGGCTGGAAACACCATATATTTT. Amino acid sequence: CASSPRVLAGNTIYF. Complete variable domain (other parts from reference TRBV9 and TRBJ1-3): DSGVTQTPKHLITATGQRVTLRCSPRSGDLSVYWYQQSLDQGLQFLIQYYNGEERAKGNILERFSAQQFPDLHSELNLSSLELGDSALYFCASSPRVLAGNTIYFGEGSWLTVV.

This clone has only one observation. V usage is TRBV5-1 and J usage is TRBJ2-1, with 9 bases that match TRBD1. The CDR3 has 16 amino acids. Losses at the gene ends were 3 bases for V and 5 bases for J; bases not matched to a gene: 9. Per germline, CDR1 SGHRS and CDR2 YFSETQ. The CDR3 sequence is CASSSPDRGRDNEQFF. In nucleotides, the CDR3 is TGCGCCAGCAGCTCCCCGGACAGGGGACGTGACAATGAGCAGTTCTTC.

V usage is TRBV15 and J usage is TRBJ1-5, with 8 bases lining up with TRBD1. CDR1 LNHNV and CDR2 YYDKDF come from the germline V gene (reference sequence). CDR3 length: 15 residues. With V trimmed by 4 bases and J by 5 bases, 7 bases remained unmatched. CDR3 amino acids: CATSMAPQGDQPQHF. The CDR3 coding sequence is TGTGCCACCAGCATGGCCCCACAGGGGGATCAGCCCCAGCATTTT. The full variable domain, with the rest looked up from reference TRBV15 and TRBJ1-5, is DAMVIQNPRYQVTQFGKPVTLSCSQTLNHNVMYWYQQKSSQAPKLLFHYYDKDFNNEADTPDNFQSRRPNTSFCFLDIRSPGLGDTAMYLCATSMAPQGDQPQHFGDGTRLSIL.

The chain joins TRBV5-5 to TRBJ2-7; D remains ambiguous. The CDR3 loop spans 14 amino acids. The ends were cut back, 1 base at V and 2 bases at J, with 10 bases in the middle. Germline loops: CDR1 SGHKS, CDR2 YYEKEE (reference sequence). CDR3 sequence (DNA): TGTGCCAGCAGCTTGTACCCAGACGCCTACGAGCAGTACTTC. Translating it yields CASSLYPDAYEQYF.

The V gene is TRBV4-3, the J gene TRBJ1-4, with D unclear. From germline, CDR1 is LGHNA and CDR2 YSLEER. The CDR3 is 18 residues long. Trimming pared 0 bases from V and 8 bases from J, leaving 22 bases between. CDR3 region: CASSQDIPGLGLGEKLFF. CDR3 nucleotides: TGCGCCAGCAGCCAAGATATCCCGGGGTTGGGTCTGGGCGAAAAACTGTTTTTT.

The chain is built from TRBV29-1 and TRBJ2-7; unclear D gene. Germline loops: CDR1 SQVTM, CDR2 ANQGSEA. Between the trimmed V and J ends, which lost 2 bases and 1 base, there was a span of 12 bases. The CDR3 loop spans 14 amino acids. This CDR3 is CSVEKGPPSYEQYF. The CDR3 nucleotides read TGCAGCGTTGAAAAGGGTCCCCCTTCCTACGAGCAGTACTTC.

This clone was detected only once. V is TRBV4-1 and J is TRBJ2-5; the match to TRBD1 covers 9 bases. V was clipped by 1 base and J by 3 bases; unmatched bases: 3. CDR1 is MGHRA, CDR2 YSYEKL, per germline. CDR3 length equals 15 residues. CDR3 in DNA: TGCGCCAGCAGCCAAGGCGGACAGGGGAAAGAGACCCAGTACTTC. Its translation is CASSQGGQGKETQYF.

The J gene is TRBJ1-5, the V gene TRBV6-6; maybe TRBD1 (5 bases). CDR1 and CDR2 from the germline V gene are MNHNY and SVGAGI (reference sequence). The ends were cut back, 5 bases at V and 3 bases at J, with 17 bases in the middle. This CDR3 spans 16 amino acids. The CDR3 DNA reads as TGTGCCAGCAGTCTAGCGGGAGGGACCTCCAATCAGCCCCAGCATTTT. This gives the protein CASSLAGGTSNQPQHF.

This chain links TRBV28 with TRBJ1-6; the D gene is possibly TRBD1 (5 bases). Trimming pared 5 bases from V and 0 bases from J, leaving 23 bases between. Per germline, CDR1 MDHEN and CDR2 SYDVKM. This CDR3 is 20 amino acids long. The CDR3 nucleotides read TGTGCCAGCAGTGGGCCCCACTCGGGGCCGCGGAGCTCCTATAATTCACCCCTCCACTTT. It is translated as CASSGPHSGPRSSYNSPLHF. Full variable domain (outside the CDR3, taken from reference TRBV28 and TRBJ1-6): DVKVTQSSRYLVKRTGEKVFLECVQDMDHENMFWYRQDPGLGLRLIYFSYDVKMKEKGDIPEGYSVSREKKERFSLILESASTNQTSMYLCASSGPHSGPRSSYNSPLHFGNGTRLTVT.

This chain uses TRBV9 with TRBJ1-2; D ambiguous. CDR3 size: 14 residues. CDR1 SGDLS and CDR2 YYNGEE come from the germline V gene. V was trimmed by 1 base and J by 8 bases, leaving 15 bases between them. The CDR3 nucleotides are TGTGCCAGCAGCGTATTAACTTCCTCCGACGGCTACACCTTC. Its translation is CASSVLTSSDGYTF.

The CDR3 nucleotides are TGTGCCAGCAGTTTATCGGGCCAGGGGAACGGGGAGCTGTTTTTT. It specifies CASSLSGQGNGELFF. J is TRBJ2-2 and V is TRBV27, with D tentatively TRBD1 (6 bases). Per germline, CDR1 MNHEY and CDR2 SMNVEV (reference sequence). The CDR3 is 15 amino acids. Trimming pared 0 bases from V and 7 bases from J, leaving 12 bases between.

Only one count was recorded for this clone. The chain joins TRBV15 to TRBJ1-2; possible D gene TRBD1, 5 bases. CDR3 length equals 14 residues. V shed 3 bases and J shed 7 bases, with 15 bases lying between them. Germline values: CDR1 LNHNV, CDR2 YYDKDF (reference sequence). The DNA for the CDR3 is TGTGCCACCAGCAGCAGGGTGGGTATTGGTGGCTACACCTTC. Translation: CATSSRVGIGGYTF. Looking up the rest from reference TRBV15 and TRBJ1-2 gives the full variable domain: DAMVIQNPRYQVTQFGKPVTLSCSQTLNHNVMYWYQQKSSQAPKLLFHYYDKDFNNEADTPDNFQSRRPNTSFCFLDIRSPGLGDTAMYLCATSSRVGIGGYTFGSGTRLTVV.

The V and J genes are TRBV6-1 and TRBJ2-7; tentatively, D is TRBD1 (6 bases). Germline V gives CDR1 MNHNS, CDR2 SASEGT. Deletions cut 6 bases from V and 2 bases from J, with 14 bases between. This CDR3 comprises 14 residues. CDR3 coding DNA: TGTGCCAGCAGACCCTACGGGGACACCTACGAGCAGTACTTC. Translation gives CASRPYGDTYEQYF.

The rearrangement links TRBV5-4 to TRBJ2-1; 9 nucleotides agree with TRBD1. The CDR3 contains 16 residues. V gave up 0 bases and J gave up 2 bases; unmatched junction bases: 3. Germline loops: CDR1 SGHNT, CDR2 YYREEE (reference sequence). DNA for the CDR3: TGTGCCAGCAGCTTGGGGACAGGGGTCCCCTACAATGAGCAGTTCTTC. Its protein product is CASSLGTGVPYNEQFF.

This clone was counted once. J is TRBJ2-3 and V is TRBV7-9, with D unclear. V was shortened by 3 bases and J by 6 bases, with 10 bases between the two germline ends. There are 13 residues in the CDR3. Germline CDR1 is SEHNR and CDR2 is FQNEAQ (reference sequence). The CDR3 here is CASSFGSGDTQYF. For the CDR3, the DNA is TGTGCCAGCAGCTTTGGGTCTGGGGATACGCAGTATTTT.

By share of the sample, this clone is medium-sized (0.01 to 0.1%). The rearrangement uses TRBV4-2 and TRBJ1-2; D unresolved. Trimming took off 1 base at V and 4 bases at J, with 7 bases between the two ends. The length of the CDR3 is 13 residues. In germline, CDR1 is LGHNA, CDR2 YNFKEQ. CDR3 loop: CASSQGAPYGYTF. Here the CDR3 DNA reads TGTGCCAGCAGCCAAGGTGCCCCCTATGGCTACACCTTC.

This rearrangement joins TRBV27 to TRBJ1-3; no clear D gene. The CDR3 runs 14 residues. The germline V gene has CDR1 MNHEY and CDR2 SMNVEV (reference sequence). Trimming cost V 6 bases and J 0 bases, with 9 bases left between them. CDR3 loop: CASSRRFSGNTIYF. CDR3 DNA sequence: TGTGCCAGCAGCAGGAGGTTCTCTGGAAACACCATATATTTT.

This chain connects TRBV7-2 to TRBJ1-1, with TRBD1 identical over 10 bases. The germline CDR1 and CDR2 sequences are SGHTA and FQGNSA. This CDR3 has 16 amino acids. V was clipped by 2 bases and J by 1 base; unmatched bases: 4. The CDR3 spells CASSLRTGGRNTEAFF. The CDR3 nucleotides read TGTGCCAGCAGCTTAAGGACAGGGGGGAGGAACACTGAAGCTTTCTTT.